This T cell receptor beta chain came from a study of T cells in Graves' hyperthyroidism and ophthalmopathy. Study information: Peripheral blood samples were taken at initial diagnosis, prior to any treatment.

There are many counts of this clonotype. CDR1 is MGHRA, CDR2 YSYEKL, per germline. CDR3 length equals 12 residues. The V end lost 1 base, the J end lost 7 bases, and 5 bases lay between the germline ends. Researchers amplified the TCR beta CDR3 regions from RNA transcripts. HTBI primers were employed in a first-round RT-PCR of the TCR CDR3. Using its own MiXCR run on the multiplex PCR reads, TCRdb lists one record per CDR3 protein. The sample consists of some 650,000 distinct CDR3 sequences, approximately 16% of them appearing once. The V gene is TRBV4-1, the J gene TRBJ2-1; D gene ambiguous. The sequenced material came from blood. This sequence was found in a woman between 40 and 55 years old with Graves' ophthalmopathy. CDR3 loop: CASSQVGNEQFF. The CDR3 coding sequence is TGCGCCAGCAGCCAAGTAGGTAATGAGCAGTTCTTC.